This T cell receptor (beta chain) was identified in a study of regulatory T cells in long-lasting Graves disease. General study points: Clonotypes that were public and shared totalled fewer than 3,500 in persistent patients versus about 1,000 in new patients. Patients whose Graves' disease persisted exhibited lower TCR diversity than those newly diagnosed.

CDR3 length: 13 residues. Germline V gene sequence: CDR1 SGHVS, CDR2 FNYEAQ. Trimming stripped 5 bases from V and 2 bases from J, with 8 bases between. Sample time point: persistent/refractory GD, antithyroid drugs over 5 years with positive TRAb. Scientists built the TCR library using RNA that was extracted from PBMCs. This clonotype was detected only a few times. Its target is not known. Arm-PCR with iRepertoire HTBI primers amplified the CDR3 regions for these TCR beta libraries. MiXCR, run by TCRdb on the multiplex PCR reads, gives a single entry per CDR3 protein. Seen here are nearly 350,000 distinct CDR3 sequences, around 20% observed once, and the top ten hold roughly 29%.

Source: peripheral blood mononuclear cells (PBMCs), taken when the disease was refractory, from a patient treated with antithyroid drugs. The chain couples TRBV7-6 to TRBJ2-3, with a weak D call TRBD2 (6 bases). The TCR sequence derives from a female donor with Graves disease. In nucleotides, the CDR3 is TGTGCCAGCAGCGGGGGACTCACAGATACGCAGTATTTT. Translated: CASSGGLTDTQYF.